The 10 T cell receptor beta chains below all came from one sample that was sequenced in a study of blood T cell repertoires in COVID-19. This table comes from immunoSEQ multiplex PCR, and its TCRdb copy is limited to in-frame clones, with some not included. The table shows fewer than 50,000 clones, with around 80% occurring only once. Sequencing used peripheral blood. These receptors were collected from a man older than 75 with active or convalescent COVID-19.

For this clone: Different DNA sequences within this sample yield the same CDR3. This chain connects TRBV3-1 (or the pseudogene TRBV3-2) to TRBJ2-7, with a tentative D call TRBD2 (6 bases). CDR3 size: 10 residues. V lost 8 bases and J 5 bases, leaving 7 bases between the germline ends. Germline CDR1 is LGHDT and CDR2 is YNNKEL (reference sequence). The CDR3: CASGGNEQYF. The CDR3 DNA sequence: TGTGCCAGCGGGGGGAACGAGCAGTACTTC.

This chain connects TRBV18 to TRBJ1-2; D not certain. The CDR3 runs to 11 residues. Germline V lookup: CDR1 KGHSH, CDR2 LQKENI. Trimming removed 6 bases from V and 8 bases from J, with 10 bases in between. Written as DNA, the CDR3 is TGTGCCAGCTCGCTAGGAGGCGGCTACACCTTC. This sequence encodes CASSLGGGYTF.

CDR3 DNA sequence: TGTGCCAGCAGCCAAGATTGGGGGCAGGGCGGTCAGCCCCAGCATTTT. Protein: CASSQDWGQGGQPQHF. This chain connects TRBV4-2 to TRBJ1-5; a weak D match, TRBD1 (6 bases). CDR3 size: 16 residues. Germline CDR1 LGHNA, CDR2 YNFKEQ. V lost 0 bases and J 6 bases, leaving 15 bases between the germline ends.

V usage is TRBV5-1 and J usage is TRBJ2-3, with 11 bases matching TRBD1. The V gene end was trimmed by 6 bases and the J gene end by 5 bases; junction bases not matched to a gene: 11. Looked up from germline, CDR1 is SGHRS and CDR2 is YFSETQ. This CDR3 contains 16 residues. CDR3 bases: TGCGCCAGCACCCCGACCGGACAGGGGGCCGGAGATACGCAGTATTTT. It translates to CASTPTGQGAGDTQYF. Filled out from reference TRBV5-1 and TRBJ2-3, the complete variable domain reads KAGVTQTPRYLIKTRGQQVTLSCSPISGHRSVSWYQQTPGQGLQFLFEYFSETQRNKGNFPGRFSGRQFSNSRSEMNVSTLELGDSALYLCASTPTGQGAGDTQYFGPGTRLTVL.

The rearrangement joins TRBV9 to TRBJ1-2; 7 bases match TRBD1. The CDR3 consists of 16 residues. V was pared by 0 bases and J by 0 bases, with 5 bases of the junction left unmatched. Germline CDR1 SGDLS, CDR2 YYNGEE. CDR3 loop: CASSVGWGQPNYGYTF. The CDR3 DNA sequence: TGTGCCAGCAGCGTAGGGTGGGGACAGCCTAACTATGGCTACACCTTC.

CDR3 protein: CATSRVAGYNEQFF. The CDR3 region has the DNA TGTGCCACCAGCAGAGTAGCCGGGTACAATGAGCAGTTCTTC. The rearrangement joins TRBV15 to TRBJ2-1; D uncertain. There are 14 residues in the CDR3. V lost 1 base to trimming and J lost 4 bases, with 8 bases between them. The germline gives CDR1 LNHNV, CDR2 YYDKDF (reference sequence).

V usage is TRBV5-1 and J usage is TRBJ2-2; tentatively, D is TRBD2 (6 bases). The CDR3 length is 13 residues. Deletions cut 9 bases from V and 2 bases from J, with 11 bases between. From germline, CDR1 is SGHRS and CDR2 YFSETQ. This chain's CDR3 is CATNGGNTGELFF. The CDR3 region has the DNA TGCGCCACCAACGGGGGAAACACCGGGGAGCTGTTTTTT.

The V and J genes are TRBV28 and TRBJ1-2; 7 bases fit TRBD1. V was pared by 7 bases and J by 4 bases, with 12 bases of the junction left unmatched. The length of the CDR3 is 15 residues. Germline lookup yields CDR1 MDHEN and CDR2 SYDVKM. This CDR3 reads CASTTPADRIYGYTF. CDR3 DNA sequence: TGTGCCAGCACTACCCCGGCGGACAGGATCTATGGCTACACCTTC.

The chain uses TRBV11-2 and TRBJ2-1; TRBD2 aligns across 16 bases. Trimming took 4 bases from V and 10 from J; bases not matched to a gene: 10. Germline V lookup: CDR1 SGHAT, CDR2 FQNNGV. This CDR3 contains 17 residues. As DNA, the CDR3 is TGTGCCAGCAGCTCCGCGGGGACTAGCGGGAGGGCCCGAGAGCAGTTCTTC. The encoded protein is CASSSAGTSGRAREQFF.

The chain employs TRBV27 and TRBJ1-2; D is ambiguous. The germline V and J ends were trimmed by 6 bases and 4 bases, with 12 bases remaining between them. Germline values: CDR1 MNHEY, CDR2 SMNVEV (reference sequence). The CDR3 runs 13 residues. As DNA, the CDR3 is TGTGCCAGCAGCCCGGGAAGCGGCTATGGCTACACCTTC. Translation: CASSPGSGYGYTF.